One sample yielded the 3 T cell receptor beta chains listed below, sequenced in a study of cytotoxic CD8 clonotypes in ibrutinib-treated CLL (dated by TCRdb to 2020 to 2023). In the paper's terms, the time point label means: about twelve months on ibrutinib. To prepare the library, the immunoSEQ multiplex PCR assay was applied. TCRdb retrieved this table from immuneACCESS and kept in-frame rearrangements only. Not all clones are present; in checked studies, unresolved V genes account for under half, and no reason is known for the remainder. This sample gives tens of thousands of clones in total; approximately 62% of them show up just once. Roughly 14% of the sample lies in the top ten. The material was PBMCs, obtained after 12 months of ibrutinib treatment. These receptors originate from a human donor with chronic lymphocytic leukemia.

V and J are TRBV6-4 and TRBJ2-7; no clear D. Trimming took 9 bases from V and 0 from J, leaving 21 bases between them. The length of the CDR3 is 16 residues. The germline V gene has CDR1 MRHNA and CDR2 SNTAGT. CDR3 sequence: CARPKSVRNSSYEQYF. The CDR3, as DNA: TGTGCCAGACCAAAATCCGTAAGGAACAGCTCCTACGAGCAGTACTTC.

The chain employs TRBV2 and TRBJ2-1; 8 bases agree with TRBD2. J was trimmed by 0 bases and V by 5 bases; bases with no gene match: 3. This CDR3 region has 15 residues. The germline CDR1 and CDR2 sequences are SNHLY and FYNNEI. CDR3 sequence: CASSSSGPSYNEQFF. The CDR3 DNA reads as TGTGCCAGCAGTTCTAGCGGGCCCTCCTACAATGAGCAGTTCTTC.

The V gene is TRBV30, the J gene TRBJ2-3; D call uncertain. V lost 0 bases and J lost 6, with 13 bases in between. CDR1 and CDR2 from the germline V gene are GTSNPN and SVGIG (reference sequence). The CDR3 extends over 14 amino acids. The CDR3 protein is CAWSVAPGRDTQYF. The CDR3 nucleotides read TGTGCCTGGAGTGTAGCCCCTGGTAGGGATACGCAGTATTTT.